The clone carrying this TCR beta chain was recorded a few times. This sample was taken from a study of CD8 T cells in Susac syndrome. The CD8+ and CD4+ T cells were isolated magnetically using a negative isolation approach, whereas the TEMRA cells were enriched by FACS. It was with random hexamers that roughly 0.5 to 1 ug RNA was reverse transcribed. MiXCR was run by TCRdb on the immunoSEQ multiplex PCR reads, yielding one entry per CDR3 protein. The sample has about 440,000 distinct CDR3 sequences; more than 70% are singletons. Germline CDR1 is SGHAT and CDR2 is FQNNGV. The V and J ends lost 2 bases and 1 base, in that order; junction bases with no gene match: 2. This CDR3 is built from 15 residues.

The clonotype comes from a human donor with multiple sclerosis. The V and J genes are TRBV11-2 and TRBJ2-3; 8 nucleotides align to TRBD2. Sequencing used CD8+ T cells from PBMCs. The CDR3 DNA sequence: TGTGCCAGCAGCTTATTACTAGCGGGCACAGATACGCAGTATTTT. Protein product: CASSLLLAGTDTQYF.